This is a list of T cell receptor beta chains from one sample in a study of sequential checkpoint blockade in melanoma. Here immunoSEQ multiplex PCR was the method, and the copy in TCRdb shows in-frame clones only, minus some. The sample includes about 37,000 clones, roughly a third of them seen just once. Source: tumor tissue (inferred from file names), taken from a patient given nivolumab and ipilimumab in sequence. The receptors stem from a human donor with melanoma. CDR3s include the opening cysteine and the closing phenylalanine or tryptophan. A D gene is named only where the DNA matches it firmly. Only some rows state a clone size, as once, few, many or a class for expanded clones.

>-|TRBJ2-1|TRBD1|TRBV6-8
TGTGCCAGCAGTGGGACCGGGACAGTGAACAATGAGCAGTTCTTC
CASSGTGTVNNEQFF
>once|TRBJ2-3|TRBD1|TRBV5-1
TGCGCCAGCAGCCCGGGGACAGCCCCTAGCACAGATACGCAGTATTTT
CASSPGTAPSTDTQYF
>-|TRBJ2-1|TRBD2|TRBV5-1
TGCGCCAGCAGCTTGGGGGCTAGCGGGGCCAATGAGCAGTTCTTC
CASSLGASGANEQFF
>-|TRBJ1-5|-|TRBV25-1
TGTGCCAGCAGCGACGGGGACGGCTATAGCAATCAGCCCCAGCATTTT
CASSDGDGYSNQPQHF
>-|TRBJ1-6|-|TRBV30
TGTGCCTGGAATGTTGGCGAGGGGGCACCCCTCCACTTT
CAWNVGEGAPLHF
>-|TRBJ1-5|-|TRBV7-2
TGTGCCAGCAGCCAGGCCCTTTATCAGCCCCAGCATTTT
CASSQALYQPQHF
>-|TRBJ2-7|-|TRBV15
TGTGCCACCAGCAGAGGCCGTATAGATTCCGAGCAGTACTTC
CATSRGRIDSEQYF
>-|TRBJ1-3|-|TRBV5-1
TGCGCCAGCAGCTTGGGAGGGACCGACCTCTCTGGAAACACCATATATTTT
CASSLGGTDLSGNTIYF
>-|TRBJ1-1|-|TRBV6-8
TGTGCCAGCAGTTACTCGACCGCTAACAGGGCCATGAACACTGAAGCTTTCTTT
CASSYSTANRAMNTEAFF
>-|TRBJ1-5|-|TRBV9
TGTGCCAGCAGCGTAGATCTGGGGGCAGGACAGCCCCAGCATTTT
CASSVDLGAGQPQHF
>few|TRBJ2-7|-|TRBV6-7
TGTGCCAGCAGCCCGGGCCTCGAGCTATACTACGAGCAGTACTTC
CASSPGLELYYEQYF
>-|TRBJ1-5|TRBD1|TRBV19
TGTGCCAGTAGGGGACAGGGGAGCAATCAGCCCCAGCATTTT
CASRGQGSNQPQHF
>few|TRBJ1-5|-|TRBV1
TGCGCCAGCAGCCCGATTACGAGCAATCAGCCCCAGCATTTT
CASSPITSNQPQHF
>-|TRBJ2-6|-|TRBV15
TGTGCCACCAGCAGAGAGGGGGGGCTTTCCGGGGCCAACGTCCTGACTTTC
CATSREGGLSGANVLTF
>-|TRBJ2-3|TRBD2|TRBV23-1
TGCGCCAGCAGTCAATCGTGTCTAGCGGGAGTTGGAGATACGCAGTATTTT
CASSQSCLAGVGDTQYF
>-|TRBJ1-2|-|TRBV19
TGTGCCAGTAGTGACGCCTTGGGGGGCTATGGCTACACCTTC
CASSDALGGYGYTF
>-|TRBJ1-4|-|TRBV30
TGTGCCTGGAGGATGAGGGCCACTAATGAAAAACTGTTTTTT
CAWRMRATNEKLFF
>-|TRBJ2-7|TRBD1|TRBV6-8
TGTGCCAGCACCCCTGGGGACAGGGGCTACGAGCAGTACTTC
CASTPGDRGYEQYF
>-|TRBJ2-2|TRBD1|TRBV11-3
TGTGCCAGCAGCTTGGGACAGGGGGCGAACACCGGGGAGCTGTTTTTT
CASSLGQGANTGELFF
>-|TRBJ2-1|-|TRBV14
TGTGCCAGCAGCAAGCCGGGACAAGTGAGGGACAATGAGCAGTTCTTC
CASSKPGQVRDNEQFF
>few|TRBJ1-5|-|TRBV12-5
TGTGCCAGCACTAAAGGGCAGGGAAATCAGCCCCAGCATTTT
CASTKGQGNQPQHF
>few|TRBJ2-3|-|TRBV9
TGTGCCAGCAGCGCTTTCTCCGACCGGGGAGATACGCAGTATTTT
CASSAFSDRGDTQYF
>-|TRBJ2-1|-|TRBV19
TGTGCCAGTAGCGGGGGCAATGAGCAGTTCTTC
CASSGGNEQFF
>few|TRBJ2-2|TRBD2|TRBV9
TGTGCCAGCAGCGTACTGGGCGGGAGCACCGGGGAGCTGTTTTTT
CASSVLGGSTGELFF
>few|TRBJ2-1|-|TRBV10-2
TGCGCCAGCAGTGAGTCGCAGGCGATCTCCTACAATGAGCAGTTCTTC
CASSESQAISYNEQFF
>-|TRBJ2-3|TRBD1|TRBV10-1
TGCGCCAGCAGTCCTCGGACAGGAAGAGTGGATACGCAGTATTTT
CASSPRTGRVDTQYF
>-|TRBJ2-5|TRBD1|TRBV6-8
TGTGCCAGCAGGGGGACAGGGGCGACGGAGACCCAGTACTTC
CASRGTGATETQYF
>-|TRBJ2-6|-|TRBV6-8
TGTGCCAGCGGAGCGTACGGAAGATCGGCCAACGTCCTGACTTTC
CASGAYGRSANVLTF
>-|TRBJ1-2|TRBD1|TRBV19
TGTGCCAGTACTCATTCTGGGACAGCCTCCGGAGATGGCTACACCTTC
CASTHSGTASGDGYTF
>-|TRBJ2-4|-|TRBV6-8
TGTGCCAGCAGTCCTACGGCAGGGAGGAAAAACATTCAGTACTTC
CASSPTAGRKNIQYF
>many|TRBJ2-5|TRBD2|TRBV6-8
TGTGCCAGCAGTTACCTGGGACTAGCGGGGGGGGAGACCCAGTACTTC
CASSYLGLAGGETQYF
>-|TRBJ1-1|TRBD1|TRBV19
TGTGCCAGTAGTATAGGGCAGGGGGATCGAGAAGCTTTCTTT
CASSIGQGDREAFF
>-|TRBJ1-3|-|TRBV19
TGTGCCAGTAGTATCCCAGGGTCCCGGAACACCATATATTTT
CASSIPGSRNTIYF
>-|TRBJ2-2|-|TRBV18
TGTGCCAGCTCAACGTCTCGGCCCGGGGAGCTGTTTTTT
CASSTSRPGELFF
>-|TRBJ1-6|-|TRBV14
TGTGCCAGCAGCCAGGGGAGGATGCTCTCCTATAATTCACCCCTCCACTTT
CASSQGRMLSYNSPLHF
>many|TRBJ2-6|-|TRBV9
TGTGCCACCGGATTAAAGGCCAGCTCTGGGGCCAACGTCCTGACTTTC
CATGLKASSGANVLTF
>-|TRBJ2-6|TRBD1|TRBV18
TGTGCCAGCTCACCACCGGGGACAGGGGTCGGGGCCAACGTCCTGACTTTC
CASSPPGTGVGANVLTF
>few|TRBJ1-2|-|TRBV30
TGTGCCTGGAGTGAATCCAACTATGGCTACACCTTC
CAWSESNYGYTF
>-|TRBJ1-3|-|TRBV4-1
TGCGCCAGCAGCCATAAAGGGGGAAGCTCTGGAAACACCATATATTTT
CASSHKGGSSGNTIYF
>once|TRBJ1-1|-|TRBV18
TGTGCCAGCTCATCCCAGGGGTGGTGGACTGAAGCTTTCTTT
CASSSQGWWTEAFF
>few|TRBJ2-7|-|TRBV6-8
TGTGCCATCACTCTCGGCAGGGGCCAGGACGAGCAGTACTTC
CAITLGRGQDEQYF
>-|TRBJ2-7|-|TRBV5-1
TGCGCCAGCAGCGATCCGACGACGGCGAACGAGCAGTACTTC
CASSDPTTANEQYF
>-|TRBJ1-1|-|TRBV6-8
TGTGCCAGCATCAGACCGTCGAACACTGAAGCTTTCTTT
CASIRPSNTEAFF
>-|TRBJ2-7|-|TRBV11-3
TGTGCCAGCAGCTTAAGGGACACTTCCTCCTACGAGCAGTACTTC
CASSLRDTSSYEQYF
>few|TRBJ2-1|-|TRBV6-8
TGTGCCAGCAGTTTGGGCGGGGGCCCGTACAATGAGCAGTTCTTC
CASSLGGGPYNEQFF
>-|TRBJ1-2|-|TRBV9
TGTGCCAGCTCGAGGAACAGGGATTACTATGGCTACACCTTC
CASSRNRDYYGYTF
>-|TRBJ1-6|-|TRBV19
TGTGCCAGTAGTACCCGGAAAGGGGCCTCCTATAATTCACCCCTCCACTTT
CASSTRKGASYNSPLHF
>-|TRBJ1-1|-|TRBV1
TGCGCCAGCAGCCAAGATAGGACAGCGAACACTGAAGCTTTCTTT
CASSQDRTANTEAFF
>-|TRBJ1-6|-|TRBV18
TGTGCCAGCTCACCACTCCAGAGCTCCTATAATTCACCCCTCCACTTT
CASSPLQSSYNSPLHF
>-|TRBJ2-7|-|TRBV6-8
TGTGCCAGCAGGCCGACAACGGCCCAATCCTACGAGCAGTACTTC
CASRPTTAQSYEQYF
>-|TRBJ1-5|-|TRBV6-8
TGTGCCAGCAGTGACGGGGGATGGAGCAATCAGCCCCAGCATTTT
CASSDGGWSNQPQHF
>-|TRBJ2-1|TRBD2|TRBV14
TGTGCCAGCAGCCAACCGGGACTAGCGGGAGTTTACAATGAGCAGTTCTTC
CASSQPGLAGVYNEQFF
>-|TRBJ1-1|-|TRBV29-1
TGCAGCGTTGAGGTGACAGTTAACACTGAAGCTTTCTTT
CSVEVTVNTEAFF
>-|TRBJ2-1|-|TRBV25-1
TGTGCCAGCAGTCCGTCCGCGGGGCATCACTACAATGAGCAGTTCTTC
CASSPSAGHHYNEQFF
>-|TRBJ1-1|TRBD1|TRBV6-8
TGTGCCATCACCCTGACAGGGTTTAGCACTGAAGCTTTCTTT
CAITLTGFSTEAFF
>many|TRBJ2-5|-|TRBV11-3
TGTGCCAGCAGCCAAGGATCTGCGGGGAGGTTAGAGACCCAGTACTTC
CASSQGSAGRLETQYF
>once|TRBJ2-3|TRBD2|TRBV14
TGTGCCAGCAGCCCAAGAATAACGGGGGGGCCGGCAGATACGCAGTATTTT
CASSPRITGGPADTQYF